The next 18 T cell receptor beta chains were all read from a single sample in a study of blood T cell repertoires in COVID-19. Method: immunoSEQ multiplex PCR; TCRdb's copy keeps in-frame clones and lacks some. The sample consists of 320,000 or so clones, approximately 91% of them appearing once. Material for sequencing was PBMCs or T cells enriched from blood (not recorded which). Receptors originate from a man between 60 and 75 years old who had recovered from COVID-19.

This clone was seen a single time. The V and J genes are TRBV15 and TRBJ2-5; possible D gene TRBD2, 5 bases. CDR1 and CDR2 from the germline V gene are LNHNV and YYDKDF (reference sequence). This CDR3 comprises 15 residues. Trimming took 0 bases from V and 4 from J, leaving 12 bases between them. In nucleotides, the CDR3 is TGTGCCACCAGCAGAGATCAGGCGGAGGCAGAGACCCAGTACTTC. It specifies CATSRDQAEAETQYF.

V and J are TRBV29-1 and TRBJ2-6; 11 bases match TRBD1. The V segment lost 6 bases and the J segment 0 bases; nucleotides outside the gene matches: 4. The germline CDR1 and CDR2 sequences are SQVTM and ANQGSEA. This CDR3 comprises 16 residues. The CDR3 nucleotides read TGCAGCGTGACCGGGACAGGGGGCTCTGGGGCCAACGTCCTGACTTTC. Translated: CSVTGTGGSGANVLTF.

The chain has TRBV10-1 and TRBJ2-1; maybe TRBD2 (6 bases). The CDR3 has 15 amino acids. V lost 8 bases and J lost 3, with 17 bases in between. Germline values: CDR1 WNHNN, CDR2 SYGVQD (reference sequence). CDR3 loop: CASSPGGLGYNEQFF. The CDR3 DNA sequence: TGCGCCAGCTCCCCTGGAGGGTTAGGCTACAATGAGCAGTTCTTC.

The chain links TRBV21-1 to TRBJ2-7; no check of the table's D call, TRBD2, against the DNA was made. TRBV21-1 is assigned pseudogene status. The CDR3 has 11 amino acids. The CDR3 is CASSAIYEQYF. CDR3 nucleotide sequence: TGTGCCAGCAGCGCGATCTACGAGCAGTACTTC.

The CDR3 DNA is TGTGCCAGCACCCCACTGACTAGCGGGTTCGCAGATACGCAGTATTTT. Protein product: CASTPLTSGFADTQYF. V usage is TRBV28 and J usage is TRBJ2-3, with 10 nucleotides matching TRBD2. After removal of 7 bases from V and 4 bases from J, the junction contained 11 bases not matched to a gene. The CDR3 length is 16 residues. Germline V gives CDR1 MDHEN, CDR2 SYDVKM.

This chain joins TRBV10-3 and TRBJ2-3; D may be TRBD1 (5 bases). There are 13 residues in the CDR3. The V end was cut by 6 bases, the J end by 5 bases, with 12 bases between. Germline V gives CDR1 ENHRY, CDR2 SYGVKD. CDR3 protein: CAISSGQGDTQYF. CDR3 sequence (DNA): TGTGCCATCAGCTCTGGGCAGGGAGATACGCAGTATTTT.

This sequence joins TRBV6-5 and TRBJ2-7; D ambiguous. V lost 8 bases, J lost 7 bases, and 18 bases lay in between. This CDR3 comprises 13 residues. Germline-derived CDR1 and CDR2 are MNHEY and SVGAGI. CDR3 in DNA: TGTGCCAGCCACTCCTCCCCTATCGGTGAGCAGTACTTC. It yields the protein CASHSSPIGEQYF.

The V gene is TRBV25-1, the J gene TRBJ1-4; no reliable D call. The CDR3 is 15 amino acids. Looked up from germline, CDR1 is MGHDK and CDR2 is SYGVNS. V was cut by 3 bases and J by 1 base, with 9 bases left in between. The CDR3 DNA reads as TGTGCCAGCAGTGATCTTCGGGGAACTAATGAAAAACTGTTTTTT. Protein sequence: CASSDLRGTNEKLFF.

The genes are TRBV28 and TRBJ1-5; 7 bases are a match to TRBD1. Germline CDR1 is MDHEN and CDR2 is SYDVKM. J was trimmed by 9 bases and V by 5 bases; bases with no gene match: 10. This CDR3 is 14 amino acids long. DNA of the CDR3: TGTGCCAGCAGTACAGGGGACAGATCAAGGCCCCAGCATTTT. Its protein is CASSTGDRSRPQHF.

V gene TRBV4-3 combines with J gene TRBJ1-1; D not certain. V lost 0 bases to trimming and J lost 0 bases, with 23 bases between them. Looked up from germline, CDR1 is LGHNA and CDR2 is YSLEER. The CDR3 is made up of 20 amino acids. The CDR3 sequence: CASSQEFVPMAGLLNTEAFF. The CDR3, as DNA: TGCGCCAGCAGCCAAGAGTTCGTACCCATGGCAGGTCTGTTGAACACTGAAGCTTTCTTT.

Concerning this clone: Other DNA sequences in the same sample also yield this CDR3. The CDR3 sequence: CASTDRYGYTF. The CDR3 region has the DNA TGTGCCAGCACGGACAGATATGGCTACACCTTC. This sequence joins TRBV28 and TRBJ1-2; TRBD1 might be the D (6 bases). The V gene's germline CDR1 is MDHEN and CDR2 SYDVKM. CDR3 size: 11 residues. Trimming removed 7 bases at V and 5 bases at J, with 8 bases between.

The CDR3 spells CASSQGTGPEGGYTF. The CDR3 DNA reads TGTGCCAGCAGCCAGGGGACAGGGCCAGAAGGTGGCTACACCTTC. The chain couples TRBV3-1 (or the pseudogene TRBV3-2) to TRBJ1-2; 9 bases fit TRBD1. V was clipped by 3 bases and J by 7 bases; unmatched bases: 9. This CDR3 comprises 15 residues. In germline, CDR1 is LGHDT, CDR2 YNNKEL (reference sequence).

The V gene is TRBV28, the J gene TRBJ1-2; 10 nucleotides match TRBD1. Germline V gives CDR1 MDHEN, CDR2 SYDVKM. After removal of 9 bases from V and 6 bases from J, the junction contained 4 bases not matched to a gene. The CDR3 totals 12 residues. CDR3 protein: CASRQGADGYTF. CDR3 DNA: TGTGCCAGTAGACAGGGGGCAGATGGCTACACCTTC.

CDR3 amino acids: CAISEPLDRSEQYF. CDR3 bases: TGTGCCATCAGTGAGCCCCTCGACAGGTCAGAGCAGTACTTC. The gene calls are TRBV10-3 and TRBJ2-7; a weak D match, TRBD1 (6 bases). Trimming removed 2 bases at V and 7 bases at J, with 15 bases between. CDR3 size: 14 residues. Germline assignment: CDR1 ENHRY and CDR2 SYGVKD.

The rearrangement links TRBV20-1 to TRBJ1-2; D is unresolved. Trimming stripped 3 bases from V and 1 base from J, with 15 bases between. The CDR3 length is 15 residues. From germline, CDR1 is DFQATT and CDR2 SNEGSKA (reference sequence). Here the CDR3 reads CSASPPNADNYGYTF. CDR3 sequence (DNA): TGCAGTGCTAGTCCTCCCAACGCGGATAACTATGGCTACACCTTC.

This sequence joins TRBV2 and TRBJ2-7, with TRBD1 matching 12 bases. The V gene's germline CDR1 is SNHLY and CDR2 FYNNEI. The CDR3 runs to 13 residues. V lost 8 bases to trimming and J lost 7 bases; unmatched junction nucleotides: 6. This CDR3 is CASGGQGALEQYF. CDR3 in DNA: TGTGCCAGCGGGGGACAGGGGGCGTTGGAGCAGTACTTC.

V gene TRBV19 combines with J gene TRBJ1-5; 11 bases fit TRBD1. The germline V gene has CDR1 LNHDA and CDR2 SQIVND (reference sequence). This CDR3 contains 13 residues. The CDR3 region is CGGGTGGNQPQHF. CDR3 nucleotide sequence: TGTGGAGGGGGGACAGGGGGAAATCAGCCCCAGCATTTT. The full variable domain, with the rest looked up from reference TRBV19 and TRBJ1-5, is DGGITQSPKYLFRKEGQNVTLSCEQNLNHDAMYWYRQDPGQGLRLIYYSQIVNDFQKGDIAEGYSVSREKKESFPLTVTSAQKNPTAFYLCGGGTGGNQPQHFGDGTRLSIL.

CDR3 nucleotides: TGTGCCAGCAACCGTTACGGGACAGGGGGCTACTATGGCTACACCTTC. Translating gives CASNRYGTGGYYGYTF. The J gene is TRBJ1-2, the V gene TRBV19; 12 positions match TRBD1. V lost 9 bases and J lost 3; bases outside the gene matches: 11. This CDR3 is built from 16 residues. In germline, CDR1 is LNHDA, CDR2 SQIVND (reference sequence).